This T cell receptor beta chain was captured by sequencing in a study of CD8 T cells in Susac syndrome. It was with random hexamers that 0.5 to 1 ug RNA was reverse transcribed. Across 54 Vbeta and 13 Jbeta, TCR beta CDR3 was amplified with immunoSEQ multiplex PCR. TCRdb analysed the immunoSEQ multiplex PCR reads with MiXCR anew, one entry per CDR3 protein. Altogether roughly 120,000 distinct CDR3 sequences are present, approximately 93% being singletons, with the ten largest covering about 0.096%. Each multiple sclerosis control was a treatment-naive patient with relapsing-remitting disease that was either stable or active. Through negative isolation, CD4+ and CD8+ T cells were obtained, while TEMRA cells were enriched using FACS. Trimming took off 6 bases at V and 0 bases at J, with 10 bases between the two ends. The CDR3 totals 14 residues.

This chain uses TRBV12-3 or TRBV12-4 with TRBJ2-3; D uncertain. The receptor comes from a human donor with multiple sclerosis. Sequenced material: CD4+ T cells from PBMCs. CDR3 bases: TGTGCCAGCAGGAGGCAGAGCAGCACAGATACGCAGTATTTT. Protein sequence: CASRRQSSTDTQYF.